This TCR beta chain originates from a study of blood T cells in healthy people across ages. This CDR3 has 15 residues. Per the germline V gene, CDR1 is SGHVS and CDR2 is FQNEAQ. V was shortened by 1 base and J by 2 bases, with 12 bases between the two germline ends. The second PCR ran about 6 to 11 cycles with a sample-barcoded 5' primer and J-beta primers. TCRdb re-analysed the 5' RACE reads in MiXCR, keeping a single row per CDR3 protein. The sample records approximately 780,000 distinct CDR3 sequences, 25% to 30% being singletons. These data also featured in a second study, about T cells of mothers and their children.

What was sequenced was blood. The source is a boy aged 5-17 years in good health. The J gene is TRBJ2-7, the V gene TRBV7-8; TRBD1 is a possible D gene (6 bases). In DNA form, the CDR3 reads TGTGCCAGCAGCTTAGGGCCAGGGGAAACCTACGAGCAGTACTTC. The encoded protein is CASSLGPGETYEQYF.